This is a list of T cell receptor beta chains from one sample in a study of blood T cell repertoires in COVID-19. The data were produced by immunoSEQ multiplex PCR, yet TCRdb's version contains in-frame clones alone and is incomplete. The sample has hundreds of thousands of clones; around 90% are singletons. The specimen sequenced was peripheral blood. The source of these receptors is a woman aged 18-29 years with acute or convalescent COVID-19. Both conserved end residues are part of each CDR3. The D gene is left open where the match is weak. For some rows the clone size is stated as once, few or many, or as a class when expanded; others skip it.

D: TRBD1; size: -; V: TRBV5-5; J: TRBJ1-4; CDR3: CASSELTGGGNEKLFF; DNA: TGTGCCAGCAGCGAGCTGACAGGGGGCGGGAATGAAAAACTGTTTTTT
D: -; size: -; V: TRBV3-1/TRBV3-2; J: TRBJ1-2; CDR3: CASSPRTADGYTF; DNA: TGTGCCAGCAGCCCACGGACAGCGGATGGCTACACCTTC
D: -; size: -; V: TRBV29-1; J: TRBJ2-2; CDR3: CSVEASNTGELFF; DNA: TGCAGCGTTGAAGCCTCGAACACCGGGGAGCTGTTTTTT
D: -; size: few; V: TRBV5-1; J: TRBJ1-1; CDR3: CASSSRGDTEAFF; DNA: TGCGCCAGCAGCTCTCGGGGGGACACTGAAGCTTTCTTT
D: -; size: -; V: TRBV6-4; J: TRBJ1-6; CDR3: CASSEFLFNSPLHF; DNA: TGTGCCAGCAGTGAGTTCCTATTCAATTCACCCCTCCACTTT
D: -; size: -; V: TRBV7-9; J: TRBJ1-1; CDR3: CASSRRGSGNTEAFF; DNA: TGTGCCAGCAGCAGAAGAGGGTCCGGAAACACTGAAGCTTTCTTT
D: TRBD1; size: -; V: TRBV5-1; J: TRBJ2-2; CDR3: CASSTGTANTGELFF; DNA: TGCGCCAGCAGCACCGGGACAGCGAACACCGGGGAGCTGTTTTTT
D: -; size: -; V: TRBV20-1; J: TRBJ1-2; CDR3: CSKQERYGYTF; DNA: TGCAGTAAACAGGAACGTTATGGCTACACCTTC
D: -; size: -; V: TRBV12-3/TRBV12-4; J: TRBJ2-2; CDR3: CASSFAGKGELFF; DNA: TGTGCCAGCAGTTTCGCAGGGAAGGGGGAGCTGTTTTTT
D: -; size: -; V: TRBV7-2; J: TRBJ1-2; CDR3: CASRRMRSADGYTF; DNA: TGTGCCAGCAGACGAATGCGGTCAGCCGATGGCTACACCTTC
D: TRBD1; size: few; V: TRBV24-1; J: TRBJ1-2; CDR3: CATSDPGGAASGYTF; DNA: TGTGCCACCAGTGATCCAGGGGGCGCCGCTTCCGGCTACACCTTC
D: TRBD1; size: -; V: TRBV5-6; J: TRBJ1-2; CDR3: CASSSLGRSQGDYTF; DNA: TGTGCCAGCAGTTCTCTGGGGAGGAGCCAGGGGGACTACACCTTC
D: -; size: -; V: TRBV28; J: TRBJ1-5; CDR3: CASSLAGYHQPQHF; DNA: TGTGCCAGCAGTTTAGCGGGGTATCATCAGCCCCAGCATTTT
D: TRBD1; size: -; V: TRBV28; J: TRBJ2-1; CDR3: CASSYPRGQVDDEQFF; DNA: TGTGCCAGCAGTTACCCTCGAGGACAGGTTGACGATGAGCAGTTCTTC
D: -; size: -; V: TRBV13; J: TRBJ1-2; CDR3: CASSLARGKGYTF; DNA: TGTGCCAGCAGCTTAGCCCGGGGGAAAGGCTACACCTTC
D: TRBD2; size: -; V: TRBV30; J: TRBJ2-3; CDR3: CAWSVLAGGQFPQYF; DNA: TGTGCCTGGAGTGTACTTGCGGGGGGGCAGTTTCCGCAGTATTTT
D: -; size: -; V: TRBV19; J: TRBJ1-6; CDR3: CASSRQYPDSPLHF; DNA: TGTGCCAGTAGCAGACAGTACCCAGATTCACCCCTCCACTTT
D: -; size: -; V: TRBV4-2; J: TRBJ2-5; CDR3: CASSQELAKETQYF; DNA: TGTGCCAGCAGCCAAGAGTTAGCGAAAGAGACCCAGTACTTC
D: TRBD1; size: -; V: TRBV24-1; J: TRBJ1-5; CDR3: CATSERTGNQPQHF; DNA: TGTGCCACCAGTGAAAGGACAGGTAATCAGCCCCAGCATTTT
D: -; size: once; V: TRBV21-1; J: TRBJ2-3; CDR3: CASSSSGGALSTDTQYF; DNA: TGTGCCAGCAGCTCTAGCGGGGGGGCCTTGAGCACAGATACGCAGTATTTT
D: TRBD1; size: -; V: TRBV7-9; J: TRBJ2-3; CDR3: CASSSSRGFISTDTQYF; DNA: TGTGCCAGCAGCTCGTCCAGGGGGTTCATATCCACAGATACGCAGTATTTT
D: -; size: -; V: TRBV5-6; J: TRBJ1-6; CDR3: CASSLGAGHNSPLHF; DNA: TGTGCCAGCAGCTTGGGGGCAGGGCATAATTCACCCCTCCACTTT
D: TRBD1; size: -; V: TRBV6-5; J: TRBJ1-3; CDR3: CASSLSGGTIYF; DNA: TGTGCCAGCAGTTTGTCAGGGGGCACCATATATTTT
D: -; size: -; V: TRBV30; J: TRBJ1-1; CDR3: CAWSSGESSAPEAFF; DNA: TGTGCCTGGAGTTCAGGGGAGAGCTCAGCCCCTGAAGCTTTCTTT
D: -; size: many; V: TRBV5-1; J: TRBJ2-7; CDR3: CASSTTYEQYF; DNA: TGCGCCAGCAGCACTACCTACGAGCAGTACTTC
D: -; size: -; V: TRBV6-5; J: TRBJ1-3; CDR3: CASSGTSGNTIYF; DNA: TGTGCCAGCAGCGGGACATCTGGAAACACCATATATTTT
D: TRBD1; size: -; V: TRBV5-1; J: TRBJ2-5; CDR3: CASGYPRDRVEETQYF; DNA: TGCGCCAGCGGATACCCCAGGGACAGGGTGGAAGAGACCCAGTACTTC
D: TRBD2; size: -; V: TRBV3-1/TRBV3-2; J: TRBJ2-5; CDR3: CASSQDIPSGGEYQETQYF; DNA: TGTGCCAGCAGCCAAGATATCCCTAGCGGGGGGGAGTACCAAGAGACCCAGTACTTC
D: -; size: -; V: TRBV19; J: TRBJ1-2; CDR3: CASSINGYGYTF; DNA: TGTGCCAGTAGTATTAACGGCTATGGCTACACCTTC
D: TRBD2; size: -; V: TRBV12-3/TRBV12-4; J: TRBJ2-1; CDR3: CASSGGVYNEQFF; DNA: TGTGCCAGTAGCGGGGGGGTATACAATGAGCAGTTCTTC
D: -; size: few; V: TRBV6-5; J: TRBJ2-5; CDR3: CASSYTAGAETQYF; DNA: TGTGCCAGCAGTTACACGGCAGGGGCAGAGACCCAGTACTTC
D: TRBD1; size: -; V: TRBV18; J: TRBJ1-1; CDR3: CASSPDRGWNTEAFF; DNA: TGTGCCAGCTCACCTGACAGGGGATGGAACACTGAAGCTTTCTTT
D: -; size: -; V: TRBV27; J: TRBJ2-2; CDR3: CASSAASIGELFF; DNA: TGTGCCAGCAGTGCAGCTAGCATCGGGGAGCTGTTTTTT
D: -; size: few; V: TRBV5-4; J: TRBJ2-3; CDR3: CASSSMDRFSTDTQYF; DNA: TGTGCCAGCAGCTCCATGGACAGATTTAGCACAGATACGCAGTATTTT
D: -; size: -; V: TRBV30; J: TRBJ1-4; CDR3: CAWSLNRATNEKLFF; DNA: TGTGCCTGGAGCCTCAACAGGGCAACTAATGAAAAACTGTTTTTT
D: TRBD2; size: once; V: TRBV5-1; J: TRBJ2-7; CDR3: CASSLVGGGASYEQYF; DNA: TGCGCCAGCAGCTTGGTCGGCGGGGGGGCCTCCTACGAGCAGTACTTC
D: -; size: -; V: TRBV30; J: TRBJ1-1; CDR3: CAWSVTGTEAFF; DNA: TGTGCCTGGAGTGTAACCGGCACTGAAGCTTTCTTT
D: -; size: -; V: TRBV6-2/TRBV6-3; J: TRBJ2-1; CDR3: CASSYQGLHNEQFF; DNA: TGTGCCAGCAGTTACCAGGGACTTCACAATGAGCAGTTCTTC
D: -; size: -; V: TRBV5-4; J: TRBJ1-6; CDR3: CASSRGSNSPLHF; DNA: TGTGCCAGCAGCAGGGGGTCTAATTCACCCCTCCACTTT
D: TRBD1; size: -; V: TRBV13; J: TRBJ2-1; CDR3: CASSPGTGTYNEQFF; DNA: TGTGCCAGCAGCCCCGGGACAGGGACTTACAATGAGCAGTTCTTC
D: -; size: -; V: TRBV20-1; J: TRBJ1-1; CDR3: CSADMDTEAFF; DNA: TGCAGTGCGGACATGGACACTGAAGCTTTCTTT
D: TRBD2; size: -; V: TRBV4-2; J: TRBJ2-1; CDR3: CASSQEAGLDNEQFF; DNA: TGTGCCAGCAGCCAAGAAGCGGGGCTCGACAATGAGCAGTTCTTC
D: TRBD1; size: few; V: TRBV30; J: TRBJ1-2; CDR3: CAWRTGLYGYTF; DNA: TGTGCCTGGAGGACAGGGCTCTATGGCTACACCTTC
D: TRBD1; size: -; V: TRBV7-9; J: TRBJ1-6; CDR3: CASGTANANSPLHF; DNA: TGTGCCAGTGGGACAGCTAATGCTAATTCACCCCTCCACTTT
D: TRBD1; size: -; V: TRBV3-1/TRBV3-2; J: TRBJ1-1; CDR3: CASRHRGTEAFF; DNA: TGTGCCAGCAGGCACAGGGGAACTGAAGCTTTCTTT
D: TRBD1; size: -; V: TRBV6-5; J: TRBJ2-7; CDR3: CASDRGRNYEQYF; DNA: TGTGCCAGCGACAGGGGGCGGAATTACGAGCAGTACTTC
D: -; size: -; V: TRBV5-8; J: TRBJ2-7; CDR3: CASSLRSEQYF; DNA: TGTGCCAGCAGCTTAAGGAGCGAGCAGTACTTC
D: TRBD1; size: -; V: TRBV19; J: TRBJ1-2; CDR3: CASSPLPPDRRGDGYTF; DNA: TGTGCCAGTAGCCCCCTCCCCCCGGACAGGCGGGGGGATGGCTACACCTTC
D: -; size: -; V: TRBV24-1; J: TRBJ2-5; CDR3: CATSDLQRGQETQYF; DNA: TGTGCCACCAGTGATTTGCAAAGGGGCCAAGAGACCCAGTACTTC
D: TRBD1; size: -; V: TRBV6-4; J: TRBJ2-2; CDR3: CATGQGDTGELFF; DNA: TGTGCCACCGGACAGGGGGACACCGGGGAGCTGTTTTTT
D: -; size: -; V: TRBV5-1; J: TRBJ2-1; CDR3: CASSLAASGEQFF; DNA: TGCGCCAGCAGCTTGGCCGCCTCCGGTGAGCAGTTCTTC
D: -; size: -; V: TRBV7-2; J: TRBJ2-2; CDR3: CASSLASGSYGELFF; DNA: TGTGCCAGCAGCTTAGCGTCAGGGTCCTACGGGGAGCTGTTTTTT
D: -; size: -; V: TRBV3-1/TRBV3-2; J: TRBJ1-2; CDR3: CASSQDPGGGGGYTF; DNA: TGTGCCAGCAGCCAAGATCCGGGGGGCGGAGGAGGCTACACCTTC
D: TRBD2; size: -; V: TRBV6-4; J: TRBJ2-3; CDR3: CASSAGGAAADTQYF; DNA: TGTGCCAGCAGTGCCGGGGGGGCCGCTGCAGATACGCAGTATTTT
D: -; size: -; V: TRBV29-1; J: TRBJ2-1; CDR3: CSVAGQFF; DNA: TGCAGCGTGGCGGGGCAGTTCTTC
D: TRBD1; size: -; V: TRBV10-3; J: TRBJ1-1; CDR3: CAIRDRGLLNTEAFF; DNA: TGTGCCATCAGGGACAGGGGTCTACTGAACACTGAAGCTTTCTTT
D: -; size: few; V: TRBV10-3; J: TRBJ2-7; CDR3: CATRTGRVYEQYF; DNA: TGTGCCACCCGGACAGGGAGGGTCTACGAGCAGTACTTC